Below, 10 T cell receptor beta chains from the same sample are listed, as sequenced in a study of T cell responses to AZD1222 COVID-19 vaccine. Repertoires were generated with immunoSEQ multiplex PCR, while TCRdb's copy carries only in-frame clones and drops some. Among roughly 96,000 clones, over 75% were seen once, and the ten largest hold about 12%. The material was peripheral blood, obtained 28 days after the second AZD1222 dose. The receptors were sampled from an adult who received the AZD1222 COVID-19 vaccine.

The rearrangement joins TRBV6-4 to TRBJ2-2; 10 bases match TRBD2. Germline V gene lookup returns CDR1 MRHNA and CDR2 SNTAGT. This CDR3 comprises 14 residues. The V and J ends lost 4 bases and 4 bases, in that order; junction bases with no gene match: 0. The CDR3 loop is CASSASGSTGELFF. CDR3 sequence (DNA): TGTGCCAGCAGTGCTAGCGGGAGCACCGGGGAGCTGTTTTTT.

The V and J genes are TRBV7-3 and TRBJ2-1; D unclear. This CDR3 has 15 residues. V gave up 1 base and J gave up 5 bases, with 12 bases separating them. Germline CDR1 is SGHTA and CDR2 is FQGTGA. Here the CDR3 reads CASSLILDPNNEQFF. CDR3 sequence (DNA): TGTGCCAGCAGCTTAATCCTGGACCCTAACAATGAGCAGTTCTTC.

The CDR3 bases are TGTGCCAGCAGTTCCGGGACAGGGGGGCACGAGCAGTACTTC. It translates to CASSSGTGGHEQYF. The rearrangement uses TRBV27 and TRBJ2-7; TRBD1 matches at 11 bases. Germline V gene lookup returns CDR1 MNHEY and CDR2 SMNVEV (reference sequence). The CDR3 is made up of 14 amino acids. J lost 5 bases, V lost 4 bases, and 4 bases had no gene match.

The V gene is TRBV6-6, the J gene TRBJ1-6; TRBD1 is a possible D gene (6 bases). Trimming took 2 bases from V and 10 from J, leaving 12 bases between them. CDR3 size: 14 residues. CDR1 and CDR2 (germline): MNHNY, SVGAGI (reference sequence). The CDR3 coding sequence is TGTGCCAGCAGTTACGAGGGGGGCCAGTCACCCCTCCACTTT. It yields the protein CASSYEGGQSPLHF.

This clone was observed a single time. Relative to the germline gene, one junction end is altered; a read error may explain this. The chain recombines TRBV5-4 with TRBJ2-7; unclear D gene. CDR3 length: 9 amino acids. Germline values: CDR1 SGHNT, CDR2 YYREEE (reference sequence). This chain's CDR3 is CASSFPVPF. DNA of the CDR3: TGTGCCAGCAGCTTCCCGGTCCCCTTC. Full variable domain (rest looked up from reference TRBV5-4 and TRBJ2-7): ETGVTQSPTHLIKTRGQQVTLRCSSQSGHNTVSWYQQALGQGPQFIFQYYREEENGRGNFPPRFSGLQFPNYSSELNVNALELDDSALYLCASSFPVPFGPGTRLTVT.

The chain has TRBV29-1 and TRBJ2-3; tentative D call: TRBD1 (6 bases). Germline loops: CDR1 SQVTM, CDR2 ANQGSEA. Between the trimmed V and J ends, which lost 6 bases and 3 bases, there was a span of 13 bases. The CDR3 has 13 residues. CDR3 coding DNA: TGCAGCGTGCAGGAAGGACAGACAGATACGCAGTATTTT. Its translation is CSVQEGQTDTQYF.

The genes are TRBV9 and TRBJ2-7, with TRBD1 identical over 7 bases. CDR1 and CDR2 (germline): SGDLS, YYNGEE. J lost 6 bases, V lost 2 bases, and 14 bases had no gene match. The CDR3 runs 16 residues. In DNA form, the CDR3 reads TGTGCCAGCAGCGTTTCCATTGGACAGGCCTTCGGCGAGCAGTACTTC. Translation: CASSVSIGQAFGEQYF.

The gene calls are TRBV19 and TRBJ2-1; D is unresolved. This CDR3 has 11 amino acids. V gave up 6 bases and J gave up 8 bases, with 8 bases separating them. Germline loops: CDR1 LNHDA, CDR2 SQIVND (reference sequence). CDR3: CASSARYEQFF. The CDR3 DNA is TGTGCCAGTAGCGCTAGATATGAGCAGTTCTTC.

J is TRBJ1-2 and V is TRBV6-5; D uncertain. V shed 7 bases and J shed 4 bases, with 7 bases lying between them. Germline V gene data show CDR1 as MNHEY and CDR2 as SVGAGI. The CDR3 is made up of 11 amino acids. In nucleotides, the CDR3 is TGTGCCAGCAATCAAGGCTATGGCTACACCTTC. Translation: CASNQGYGYTF.

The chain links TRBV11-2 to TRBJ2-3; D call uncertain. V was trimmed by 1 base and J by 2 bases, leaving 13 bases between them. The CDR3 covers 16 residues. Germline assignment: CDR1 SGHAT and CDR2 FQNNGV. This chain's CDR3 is CASSLVVRAYTDTQYF. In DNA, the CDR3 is TGTGCCAGCAGCTTAGTAGTTAGAGCCTACACAGATACGCAGTATTTT. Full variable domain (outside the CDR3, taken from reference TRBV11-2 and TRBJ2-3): EAGVAQSPRYKIIEKRQSVAFWCNPISGHATLYWYQQILGQGPKLLIQFQNNGVVDDSQLPKDRFSAERLKGVDSTLKIQPAKLEDSAVYLCASSLVVRAYTDTQYFGPGTRLTVL.